This entry describes one T cell receptor (beta chain). Its antigen is currently unknown. The data derive from a study of T cell repertoires in cytomegalovirus infection. As for the study in general: Public TCR beta signatures marked donors with CMV infection and the matching HLA. Points from the study as a whole: HLA-C-restricted CMV-specific TCR beta clonotypes were dominant in the ex vivo response. Adding up the frequency of public TCR beta families identified people who carried CMV plus the relevant HLA.

Via MiXCR, TCRdb re-called the reads, giving one row per CDR3 protein. The sample includes more than 140,000 distinct CDR3 sequences, under 8% of them seen just once. Trimming pared 4 bases from V and 5 bases from J, leaving 15 bases between. Germline V gene lookup returns CDR1 DFQATT and CDR2 SNEGSKA (reference sequence). The CDR3 is made up of 14 amino acids. This chain uses TRBV20-1 with TRBJ1-3; D unresolved. The sample consisted of PBMCs. This clonotype originated in a human donor in good health (CMV status not recorded). Some clones in this sample may be carry-over from other donors' samples. This CDR3 is CSAKPDRPRNTIYF. The CDR3 coding sequence is TGCAGTGCTAAACCGGACCGCCCGAGAAACACCATATATTTT.